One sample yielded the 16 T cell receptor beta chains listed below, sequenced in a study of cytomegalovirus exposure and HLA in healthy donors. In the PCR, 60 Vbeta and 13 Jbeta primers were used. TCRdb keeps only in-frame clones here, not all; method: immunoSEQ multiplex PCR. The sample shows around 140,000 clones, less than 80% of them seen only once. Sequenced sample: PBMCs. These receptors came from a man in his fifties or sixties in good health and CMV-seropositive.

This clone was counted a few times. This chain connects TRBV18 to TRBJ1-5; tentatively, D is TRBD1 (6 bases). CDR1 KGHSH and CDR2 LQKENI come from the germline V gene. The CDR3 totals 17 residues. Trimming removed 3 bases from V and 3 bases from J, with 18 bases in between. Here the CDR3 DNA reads TGTGCCAGCTCACCCAACAGGGTCGGGGCGGACAATCAGCCCCAGCATTTT. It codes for CASSPNRVGADNQPQHF.

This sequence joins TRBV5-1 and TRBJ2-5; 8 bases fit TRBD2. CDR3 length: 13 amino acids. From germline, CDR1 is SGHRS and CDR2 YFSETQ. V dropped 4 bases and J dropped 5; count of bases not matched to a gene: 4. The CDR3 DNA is TGCGCCAGCAGCCGAGCGGGAGTTGAGACCCAGTACTTC. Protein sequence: CASSRAGVETQYF.

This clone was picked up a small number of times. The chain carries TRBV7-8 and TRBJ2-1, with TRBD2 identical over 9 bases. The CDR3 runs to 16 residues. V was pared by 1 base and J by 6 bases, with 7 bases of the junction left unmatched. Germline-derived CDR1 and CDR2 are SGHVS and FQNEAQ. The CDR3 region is CASSLVSREGRNEQFF. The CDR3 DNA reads TGTGCCAGCAGCTTAGTGTCGCGGGAGGGACGCAATGAGCAGTTCTTC.

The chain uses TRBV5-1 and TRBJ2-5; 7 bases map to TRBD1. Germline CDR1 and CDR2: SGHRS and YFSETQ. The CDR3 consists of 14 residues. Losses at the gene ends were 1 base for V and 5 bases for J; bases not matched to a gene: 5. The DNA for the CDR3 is TGCGCCAGCAGCTTGACAGGGGCTGAGGAGACCCAGTACTTC. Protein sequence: CASSLTGAEETQYF.

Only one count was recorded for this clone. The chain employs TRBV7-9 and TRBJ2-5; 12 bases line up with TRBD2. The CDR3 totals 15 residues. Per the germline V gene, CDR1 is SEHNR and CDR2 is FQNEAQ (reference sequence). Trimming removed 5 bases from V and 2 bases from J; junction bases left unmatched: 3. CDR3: CASSRTSGMQETQYF. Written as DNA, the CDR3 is TGTGCCAGCAGCCGGACTAGCGGGATGCAAGAGACCCAGTACTTC.

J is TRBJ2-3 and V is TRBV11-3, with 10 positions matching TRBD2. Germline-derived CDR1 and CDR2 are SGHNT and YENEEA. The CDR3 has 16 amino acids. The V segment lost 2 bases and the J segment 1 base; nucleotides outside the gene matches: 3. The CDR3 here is CASSLIAGGRTDTQYF. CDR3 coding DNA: TGTGCCAGCAGCTTAATAGCGGGAGGTCGCACAGATACGCAGTATTTT.

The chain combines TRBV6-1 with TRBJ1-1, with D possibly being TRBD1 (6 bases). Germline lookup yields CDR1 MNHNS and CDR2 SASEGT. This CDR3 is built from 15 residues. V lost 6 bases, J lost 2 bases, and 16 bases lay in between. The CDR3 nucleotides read TGTGCCAGCAGCCCTCCGACAGGAGATAACACTGAAGCTTTCTTT. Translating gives CASSPPTGDNTEAFF.

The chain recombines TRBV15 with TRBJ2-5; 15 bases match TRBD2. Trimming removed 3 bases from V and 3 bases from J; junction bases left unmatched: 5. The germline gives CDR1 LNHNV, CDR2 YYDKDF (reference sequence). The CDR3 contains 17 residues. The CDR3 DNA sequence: TGTGCCACCAGCAGCGGGGGACTAGCGGGAGGAAAAGAGACCCAGTACTTC. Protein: CATSSGGLAGGKETQYF.

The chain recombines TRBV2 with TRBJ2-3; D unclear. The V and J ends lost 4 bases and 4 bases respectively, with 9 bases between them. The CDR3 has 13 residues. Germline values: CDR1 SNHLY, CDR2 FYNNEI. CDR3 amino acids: CASSVVESDTQYF. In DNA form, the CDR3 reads TGTGCCAGCAGTGTGGTAGAATCAGATACGCAGTATTTT. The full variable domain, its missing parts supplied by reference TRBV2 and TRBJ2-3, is EPEVTQTPSHQVTQMGQEVILRCVPISNHLYFYWYRQILGQKVEFLVSFYNNEISEKSEIFDDQFSVERPDGSNFTLKIRSTKLEDSAMYFCASSVVESDTQYFGPGTRLTVL.

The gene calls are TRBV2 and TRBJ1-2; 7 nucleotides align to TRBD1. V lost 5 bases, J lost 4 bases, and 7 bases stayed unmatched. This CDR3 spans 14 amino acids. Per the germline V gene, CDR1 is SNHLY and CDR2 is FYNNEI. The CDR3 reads CASSSTGSGYGYTF. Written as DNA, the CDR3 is TGTGCCAGCAGTTCGACAGGGTCGGGCTATGGCTACACCTTC.

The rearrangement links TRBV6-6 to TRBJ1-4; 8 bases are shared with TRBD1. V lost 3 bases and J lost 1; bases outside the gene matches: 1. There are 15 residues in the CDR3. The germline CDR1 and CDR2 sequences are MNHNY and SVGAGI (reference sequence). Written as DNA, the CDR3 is TGTGCCAGCAGTTATACAGGGGGAACTAATGAAAAACTGTTTTTT. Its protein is CASSYTGGTNEKLFF.

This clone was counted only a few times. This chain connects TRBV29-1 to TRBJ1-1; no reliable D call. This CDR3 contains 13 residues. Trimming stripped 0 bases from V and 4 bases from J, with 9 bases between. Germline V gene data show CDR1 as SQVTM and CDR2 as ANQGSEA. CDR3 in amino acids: CSVEDRVATEAFF. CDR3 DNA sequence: TGCAGCGTTGAAGATCGGGTTGCCACTGAAGCTTTCTTT.

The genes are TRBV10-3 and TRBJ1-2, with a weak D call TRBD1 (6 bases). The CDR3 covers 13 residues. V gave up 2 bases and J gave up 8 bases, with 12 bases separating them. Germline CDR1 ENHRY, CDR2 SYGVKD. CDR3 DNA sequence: TGTGCCATCAGTGAGCCCAGGGGTTGGGGCTACACCTTC. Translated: CAISEPRGWGYTF.

The CDR3 nucleotides read TGTGCCAGCAGCCCCACAGGGGGAGAAGCTTTCTTT. Translation gives CASSPTGGEAFF. V gene TRBV7-6 combines with J gene TRBJ1-1; TRBD1 aligns across 8 bases. Germline lookup yields CDR1 SGHVS and CDR2 FNYEAQ. The CDR3 loop spans 12 amino acids. The junction had 4 bases not matched to a gene; V was cut back by 5 bases and J by 8 bases.

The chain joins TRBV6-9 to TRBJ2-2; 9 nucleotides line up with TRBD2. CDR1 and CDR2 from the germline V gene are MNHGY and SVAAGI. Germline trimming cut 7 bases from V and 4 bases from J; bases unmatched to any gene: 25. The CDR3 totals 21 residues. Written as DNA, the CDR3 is TGTGCCAGCACCAAAGGGGGCGGGAGGGCCCTCCTAAGTCTTCTCACCGGGGAGCTGTTTTTT. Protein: CASTKGGGRALLSLLTGELFF.

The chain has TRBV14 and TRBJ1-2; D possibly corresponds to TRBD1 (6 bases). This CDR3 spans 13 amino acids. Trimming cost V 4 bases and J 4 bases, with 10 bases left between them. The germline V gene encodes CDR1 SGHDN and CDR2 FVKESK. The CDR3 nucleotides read TGTGCCAGCAGCCGTGGACAGACCTATGGCTACACCTTC. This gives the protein CASSRGQTYGYTF.